This record concerns one T cell receptor beta chain sequence. The antigen is undetermined. Sequenced by immunoSEQ multiplex PCR; TCRdb stores in-frame clones only, minus some. The sample lists tens of thousands of clones; just over 85% were seen once. The source of the sample is a study of radiotherapy plus CTLA-4 blockade in lung cancer. Whole-study context: Among all patients, roughly 17% showed objective responses, while 30% to 35% had disease control. Whole-study results and caveats: Early blood T cell clone changes and increased post-radiation serum interferon-beta were reportedly the strongest response predictors.

The V segment lost 5 bases and the J segment 4 bases; nucleotides outside the gene matches: 26. The CDR3 is 21 residues long. The TCR was taken from a human donor with non-small cell lung cancer whose response to radiotherapy plus ipilimumab could not be evaluated. Sample: peripheral blood, taken from a patient treated with radiotherapy plus ipilimumab. The chain couples TRBV6-7 to TRBJ1-5; 7 bases are a match to TRBD1. TRBV6-7 is recorded as an ORF, its role being uncertain. The CDR3 sequence: CASSHRTGLGPPTICNQPQHF. CDR3 DNA sequence: TGTGCCAGCAGTCATCGGACAGGCCTAGGACCACCGACTATTTGTAATCAGCCCCAGCATTTT.